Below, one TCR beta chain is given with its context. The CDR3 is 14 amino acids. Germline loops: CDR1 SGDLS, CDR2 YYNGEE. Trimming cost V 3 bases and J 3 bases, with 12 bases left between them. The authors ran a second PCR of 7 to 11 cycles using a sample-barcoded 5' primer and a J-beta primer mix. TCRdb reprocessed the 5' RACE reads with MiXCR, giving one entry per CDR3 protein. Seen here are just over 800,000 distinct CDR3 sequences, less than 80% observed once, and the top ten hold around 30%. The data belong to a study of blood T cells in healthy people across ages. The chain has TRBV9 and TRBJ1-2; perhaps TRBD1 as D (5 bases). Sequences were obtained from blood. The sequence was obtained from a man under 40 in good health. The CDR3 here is CASSASRAYYGYTF. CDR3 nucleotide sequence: TGTGCCAGCAGCGCATCCAGGGCATACTATGGCTACACCTTC. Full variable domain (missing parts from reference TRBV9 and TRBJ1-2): DSGVTQTPKHLITATGQRVTLRCSPRSGDLSVYWYQQSLDQGLQFLIQYYNGEERAKGNILERFSAQQFPDLHSELNLSSLELGDSALYFCASSASRAYYGYTFGSGTRLTVV.